This T cell receptor (beta chain) was identified during a study of T cell repertoires in cytomegalovirus infection. Whole-study context: TCR beta signatures that were public indicated CMV infection and matching HLA type.

The sample holds many counts of this clonotype. The antigen is not known. TCRdb reprocessed the reads via MiXCR and lists one record per CDR3 protein. The repertoire has more than 300,000 distinct CDR3 sequences, approximately 35% of them found once; the top ten carry 13%. This CDR3 contains 15 residues. V was shortened by 5 bases and J by 1 base, with 12 bases between the two germline ends. CDR1 is SGHVS and CDR2 is FQNEAQ in the germline V gene. The input for sequencing was cultured PBMCs, taken from culture after CMV antigen stimulation. This clonotype was sampled from a human donor in good health (CMV status not recorded). Some clones in this sample may be carry-over from other donors' samples. The chain recombines TRBV7-8 with TRBJ2-1; D possibly corresponds to TRBD2 (5 bases). CDR3 nucleotides: TGTGCCAGCAGCGTACTAGAAGGATCCTACAATGAGCAGTTCTTC. It yields the protein CASSVLEGSYNEQFF.